Listed below are T cell receptor beta chains from one sample, sequenced in a study of CD8 T cell repertoires and HIV-1 epitope variants. Libraries were prepared by immunoSEQ multiplex PCR; TCRdb keeps only in-frame clonotypes and omits some of them. The table includes over 5,000 clones, approximately 72% detected once. For these TCRs, the target antigens are not known. Sequencing input: cultured CD8+ T cells derived from PBMCs. All receptors derive from a male donor with HIV. Both conserved end residues are part of each CDR3. D genes are given only for firm matches. Rows give clone size only sometimes, using once, few, many, or a class for an expanded clone.

V gene	D gene	J gene	clone size	CDR3 protein	CDR3 DNA
TRBV28	TRBD1	TRBJ1-2	few	CASSLGTVYGYTF	TGTGCCAGCAGTTTAGGGACAGTCTATGGCTACACCTTC
TRBV10-3	TRBD1	TRBJ2-7	NA	CAIRSAGQGHYEQYF	TGTGCCATCAGATCGGCGGGACAGGGGCACTACGAGCAGTACTTC
TRBV27	NA	TRBJ2-7	NA	CASTPGGDSNYEQYF	TGTGCCAGCACTCCTGGGGGGGACAGCAACTACGAGCAGTACTTC
TRBV5-6	NA	TRBJ2-5	few	CASSLEETQYF	TGTGCCAGCAGCTTAGAAGAGACCCAGTACTTC
TRBV27	NA	TRBJ1-5	NA	CASSTGPGQPQHF	TGTGCCAGCAGTACAGGTCCGGGTCAGCCCCAGCATTTT
TRBV9	TRBD2	TRBJ2-1	NA	CASSEDLRGNEQFF	TGTGCCAGCAGCGAGGACCTGCGGGGGAATGAGCAGTTCTTC
TRBV11-3	NA	TRBJ2-7	NA	CASSDRSDEQYF	TGTGCCAGCAGCGACAGGTCGGACGAGCAGTACTTC
TRBV7-9	TRBD1	TRBJ2-7	NA	CASSPSRGQKINYEQYF	TGTGCCAGCAGCCCCTCCAGGGGGCAGAAAATAAACTACGAGCAGTACTTC
TRBV6-5	TRBD1	TRBJ1-1	NA	CASSYSTGGNAEAFF	TGTGCCAGCAGTTACTCGACAGGGGGCAACGCTGAAGCTTTCTTT
TRBV9	NA	TRBJ1-2	NA	CASSRTAGANYGYTF	TGTGCCAGCAGTCGGACAGCCGGGGCTAACTATGGCTACACCTTC
TRBV11-3	NA	TRBJ1-1	NA	CASSLGGNTEAFF	TGTGCCAGCAGCTTAGGGGGGAACACTGAAGCTTTCTTT
TRBV25-1	NA	TRBJ2-2	NA	CASSEVGLQNTGELFF	TGTGCCAGCAGTGAAGTGGGACTGCAGAACACCGGGGAGCTGTTTTTT
TRBV11-2	TRBD2	TRBJ2-2	once	CASSGTSGRIAELFF	TGTGCCAGCAGCGGGACTAGCGGGAGGATTGCGGAGCTGTTTTTT
TRBV6-6	TRBD2	TRBJ2-7	NA	CASRGPSGRAVNEQYF	TGTGCCAGCAGGGGACCTAGCGGGAGGGCCGTAAACGAGCAGTACTTC
TRBV13	NA	TRBJ2-5	NA	CASSLEAGQETQYF	TGTGCCAGCAGCTTAGAGGCGGGCCAAGAGACCCAGTACTTC
TRBV28	NA	TRBJ1-3	NA	CASSGLGTGLFGTIYF	TGTGCCAGCAGTGGCCTCGGGACTGGGTTGTTCGGCACCATATATTTT
TRBV11-2	NA	TRBJ2-7	NA	CASSPRGRALYEQYF	TGTGCCAGCAGCCCCCGGGGGCGGGCCCTCTACGAGCAGTACTTC
TRBV9	TRBD1	TRBJ2-3	NA	CASSAIQGPPFTDTQYF	TGTGCCAGCAGCGCCATACAGGGGCCTCCCTTCACAGATACGCAGTATTTT
TRBV19	TRBD1	TRBJ1-2	NA	CASSAGTGYGYTF	TGTGCCAGTAGTGCCGGGACAGGTTATGGCTACACCTTC
TRBV18	NA	TRBJ1-2	NA	CASSLQVGTNYGYTF	TGTGCCAGCTCACTCCAGGTGGGAACTAACTATGGCTACACCTTC
TRBV5-6	NA	TRBJ2-7	once	CASSLYLGSSVREQYF	TGTGCCAGCAGCTTGTATTTAGGCAGCAGTGTGCGGGAGCAGTACTTC
TRBV7-9	NA	TRBJ2-1	NA	CASSSSNRAYNEQFF	TGTGCCAGCAGCTCAAGTAATAGAGCCTACAATGAGCAGTTCTTC
TRBV5-6	TRBD2	TRBJ2-7	NA	CASSTTGLAGSEQYF	TGTGCCAGCAGCACTACGGGACTAGCGGGGAGCGAGCAGTACTTC
TRBV6-6	TRBD1	TRBJ1-4	NA	CASSDWTGGDEKLFF	TGTGCCAGCAGTGATTGGACAGGGGGAGATGAAAAACTGTTTTTT
TRBV27	TRBD2	TRBJ2-3	NA	CASSLILAGGTDTQYF	TGTGCCAGCTCTCTTATTTTAGCGGGGGGCACAGATACGCAGTATTTT
TRBV7-9	NA	TRBJ1-2	NA	CASSQDPVELDYGYTF	TGCGCCAGCAGCCAAGATCCCGTCGAACTCGACTATGGCTACACCTTC
TRBV7-9	NA	TRBJ2-2	NA	CASSWDFSNTGELFF	TGTGCCAGCAGCTGGGACTTTTCGAACACCGGGGAGCTGTTTTTT
TRBV2	NA	TRBJ2-4	NA	CASSDGFGPRMDIQYF	TGTGCCAGCAGTGATGGATTTGGCCCCCGGATGGACATTCAGTACTTC
TRBV30	NA	TRBJ1-1	once	CAWSAQGTEAFF	TGTGCCTGGAGTGCACAGGGAACTGAAGCTTTCTTT
TRBV6-5	NA	TRBJ2-1	NA	CASSYSGRGRRNEQFF	TGTGCCAGCAGTTACTCGGGCAGGGGAAGGCGAAATGAGCAGTTCTTC
TRBV7-3	TRBD1	TRBJ1-1	NA	CASSSPDRGLVEAFF	TGTGCCAGCAGCTCTCCGGACAGGGGGCTTGTTGAAGCTTTCTTT
TRBV6-5	NA	TRBJ2-5	once	CASSYQGAKETQYF	TGTGCCAGCAGTTACCAGGGAGCTAAAGAGACCCAGTACTTC
TRBV10-3	TRBD2	TRBJ2-1	NA	CAISESTAGGSYNEQFF	TGTGCCATCAGTGAGTCGACGGCGGGGGGCTCCTACAATGAGCAGTTCTTC
TRBV19	NA	TRBJ2-2	NA	CASRRTTGELFF	TGTGCCAGTAGGCGAACTACCGGGGAGCTGTTTTTT
TRBV19	NA	TRBJ1-1	NA	CASSPYNTEAFF	TGTGCCAGTAGTCCTTATAACACTGAAGCTTTCTTT
TRBV7-2	NA	TRBJ1-4	few	CASSGAGAREKLFF	TGTGCCAGCAGCGGAGCGGGGGCTCGAGAAAAACTGTTTTTT
TRBV7-7	TRBD1	TRBJ2-1	NA	CAVRDRGSSYNEQFF	TGTGCTGTCCGGGACAGGGGATCCTCCTACAATGAGCAGTTCTTC
TRBV13	NA	TRBJ1-2	once	CASSTQLGRHTF	TGTGCCAGCAGCACCCAATTGGGGCGTCACACCTTC
TRBV27	TRBD1	TRBJ2-7	NA	CASRQGASSYEQYF	TGTGCCAGCAGACAGGGGGCTTCCTCCTACGAGCAGTACTTC
TRBV28	TRBD1	TRBJ2-3	NA	CASNPDRDNTDTQYF	TGTGCCAGCAACCCGGACAGGGACAACACAGATACGCAGTATTTT
TRBV13	TRBD2	TRBJ2-7	NA	CASSLAGTSGRSSYEQYF	TGTGCCAGCAGCTTAGCCGGGACTAGCGGGAGGAGCTCCTACGAGCAGTACTTC
TRBV6-5	NA	TRBJ1-1	medium-sized	CASSYLDMNTEAFF	TGTGCCAGCAGTTACTTGGATATGAACACTGAAGCTTTCTTT
TRBV6-6	TRBD1	TRBJ2-7	few	CASTLDRGLYEQYF	TGTGCCAGCACCTTGGACAGGGGGCTATACGAGCAGTACTTC
TRBV28	TRBD1	TRBJ1-4	NA	CASSSGQGAFEKLFF	TGTGCCAGCAGTTCCGGCCAGGGGGCTTTTGAAAAACTGTTTTTT
TRBV30	NA	TRBJ1-1	NA	CAWSVRGVVTEAFF	TGTGCCTGGAGTGTAAGGGGGGTAGTAACTGAAGCTTTCTTT
TRBV15	NA	TRBJ2-7	NA	CATSREQGAPYEQYF	TGTGCCACCAGTCGTGAACAGGGTGCCCCCTACGAGCAGTACTTC
TRBV7-9	NA	TRBJ2-5	NA	CASSLLQETQYF	TGTGCCAGCAGCTTACTCCAAGAGACCCAGTACTTC
TRBV13	TRBD2	TRBJ2-1	medium-sized	CASSISGRDMLNEQFF	TGTGCCAGCAGCATCAGCGGGAGGGACATGTTGAATGAGCAGTTCTTC